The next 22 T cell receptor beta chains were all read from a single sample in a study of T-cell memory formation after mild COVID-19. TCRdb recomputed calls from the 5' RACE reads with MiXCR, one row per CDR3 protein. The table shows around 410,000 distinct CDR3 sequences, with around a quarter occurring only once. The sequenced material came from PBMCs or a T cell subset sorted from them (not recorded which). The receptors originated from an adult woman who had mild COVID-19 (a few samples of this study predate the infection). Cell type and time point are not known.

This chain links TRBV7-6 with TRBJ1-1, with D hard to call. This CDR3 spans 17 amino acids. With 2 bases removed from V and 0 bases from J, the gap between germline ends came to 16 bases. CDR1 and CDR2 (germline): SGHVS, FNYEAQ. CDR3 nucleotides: TGTGCCAGCAGCTTATCCCCCGGAAACCCCATGAACACTGAAGCTTTCTTT. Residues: CASSLSPGNPMNTEAFF.

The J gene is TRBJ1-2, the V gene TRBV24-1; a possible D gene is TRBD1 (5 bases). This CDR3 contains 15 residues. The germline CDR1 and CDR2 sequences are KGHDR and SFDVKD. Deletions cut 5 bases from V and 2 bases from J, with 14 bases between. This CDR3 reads CATSAAGTGNYGYTF. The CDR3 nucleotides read TGTGCCACCAGTGCAGCCGGGACCGGGAACTATGGCTACACCTTC.

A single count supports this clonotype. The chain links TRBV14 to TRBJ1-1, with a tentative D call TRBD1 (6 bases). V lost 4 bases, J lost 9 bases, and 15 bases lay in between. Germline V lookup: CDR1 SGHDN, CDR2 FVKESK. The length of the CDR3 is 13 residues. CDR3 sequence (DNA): TGTGCCAGCAGCCTGAGGGGGGGACCCAAAGCTTTCTTT. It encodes CASSLRGGPKAFF.

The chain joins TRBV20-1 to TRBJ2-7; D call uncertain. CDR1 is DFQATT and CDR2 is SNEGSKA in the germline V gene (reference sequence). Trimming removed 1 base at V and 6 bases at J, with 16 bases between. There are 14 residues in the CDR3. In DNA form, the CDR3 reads TGCAGTGCTAGAGGCGGCCACCGGTTGGGCGAGCAGTACTTC. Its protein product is CSARGGHRLGEQYF.

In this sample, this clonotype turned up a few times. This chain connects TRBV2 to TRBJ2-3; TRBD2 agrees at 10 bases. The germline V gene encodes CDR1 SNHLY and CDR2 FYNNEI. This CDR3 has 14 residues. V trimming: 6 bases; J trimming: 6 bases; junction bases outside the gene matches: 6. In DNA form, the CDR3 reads TGTGCCAGCAGATTAGCGGGGGGCGGCGATACGCAGTATTTT. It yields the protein CASRLAGGGDTQYF.

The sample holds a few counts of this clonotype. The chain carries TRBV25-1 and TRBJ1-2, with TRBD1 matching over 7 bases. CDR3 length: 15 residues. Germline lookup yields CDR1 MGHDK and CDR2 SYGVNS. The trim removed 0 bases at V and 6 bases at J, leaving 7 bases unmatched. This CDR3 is CASSEYQGGGDGYTF. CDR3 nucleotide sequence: TGTGCCAGCAGTGAATATCAGGGGGGAGGCGATGGCTACACCTTC.

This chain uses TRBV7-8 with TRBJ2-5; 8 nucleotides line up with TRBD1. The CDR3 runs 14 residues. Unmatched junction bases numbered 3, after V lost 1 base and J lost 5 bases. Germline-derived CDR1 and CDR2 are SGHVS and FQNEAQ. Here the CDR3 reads CASSLGTGWETQYF. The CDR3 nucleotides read TGTGCCAGCAGCTTAGGGACAGGGTGGGAGACCCAGTACTTC.

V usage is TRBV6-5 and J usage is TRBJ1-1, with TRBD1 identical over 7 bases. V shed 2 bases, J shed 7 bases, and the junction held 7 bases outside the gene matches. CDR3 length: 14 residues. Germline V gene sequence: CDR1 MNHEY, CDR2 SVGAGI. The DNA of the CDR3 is TGTGCCAGCAGTTACCGACGGGACAGAGGTGAAGCTTTCTTT. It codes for CASSYRRDRGEAFF.

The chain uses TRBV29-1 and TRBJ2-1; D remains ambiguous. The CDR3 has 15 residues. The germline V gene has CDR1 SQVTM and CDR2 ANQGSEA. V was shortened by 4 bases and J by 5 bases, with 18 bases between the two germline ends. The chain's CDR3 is CSVGPGSRLNNEQFF. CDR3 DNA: TGCAGCGTTGGGCCGGGCTCCCGCCTAAACAATGAGCAGTTCTTC.

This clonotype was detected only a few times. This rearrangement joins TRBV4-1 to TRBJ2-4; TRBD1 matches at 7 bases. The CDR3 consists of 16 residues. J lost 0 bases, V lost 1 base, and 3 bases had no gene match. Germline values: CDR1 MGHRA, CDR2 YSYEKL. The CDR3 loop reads CASSQVQGLAKNIQYF. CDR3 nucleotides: TGCGCCAGCAGCCAAGTACAGGGGCTAGCCAAAAACATTCAGTACTTC.

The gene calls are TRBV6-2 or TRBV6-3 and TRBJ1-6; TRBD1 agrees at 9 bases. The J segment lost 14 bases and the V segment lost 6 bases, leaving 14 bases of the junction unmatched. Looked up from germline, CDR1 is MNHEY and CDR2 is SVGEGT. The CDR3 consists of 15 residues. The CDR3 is CASSVAIRTGESLHF. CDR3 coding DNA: TGTGCCAGCAGCGTCGCGATTAGGACAGGGGAGTCCCTCCACTTT.

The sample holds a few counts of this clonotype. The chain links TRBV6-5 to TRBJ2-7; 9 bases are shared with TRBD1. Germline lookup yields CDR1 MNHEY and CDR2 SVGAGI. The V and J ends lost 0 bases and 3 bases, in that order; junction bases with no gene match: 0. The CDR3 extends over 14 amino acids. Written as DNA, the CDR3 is TGTGCCAGCAGTTACTCGGGACAGGGCTACGAGCAGTACTTC. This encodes CASSYSGQGYEQYF.

The CDR3 DNA is TGCAGTGCTAACTCAGGTGGTCACGGCAATCAGCCCCAGCATTTT. Translating it yields CSANSGGHGNQPQHF. The chain combines TRBV20-1 with TRBJ1-5; D uncertain. The V gene lost 4 bases and the J gene lost 2 bases, with 15 bases spanning the gap. The CDR3 totals 15 residues. CDR1 is DFQATT, CDR2 SNEGSKA, per germline (reference sequence).

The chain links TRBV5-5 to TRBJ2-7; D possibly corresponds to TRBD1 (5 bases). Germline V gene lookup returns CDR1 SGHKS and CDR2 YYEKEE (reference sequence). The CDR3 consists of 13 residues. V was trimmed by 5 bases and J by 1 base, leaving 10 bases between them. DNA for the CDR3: TGTGCCAGCAGAATTCAGGGATCCTACGAGCAGTACTTC. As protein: CASRIQGSYEQYF.

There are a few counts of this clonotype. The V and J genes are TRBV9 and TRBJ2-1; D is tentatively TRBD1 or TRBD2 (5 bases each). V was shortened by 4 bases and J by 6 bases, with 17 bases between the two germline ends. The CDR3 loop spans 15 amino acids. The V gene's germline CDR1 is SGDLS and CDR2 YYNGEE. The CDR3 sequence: CASSPAGLAANEQFF. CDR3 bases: TGTGCCAGCAGCCCTGCAGGGCTAGCCGCCAATGAGCAGTTCTTC.

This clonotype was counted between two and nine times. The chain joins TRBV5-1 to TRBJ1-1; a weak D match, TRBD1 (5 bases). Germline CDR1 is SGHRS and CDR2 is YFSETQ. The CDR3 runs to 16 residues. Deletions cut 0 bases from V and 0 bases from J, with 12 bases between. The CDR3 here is CASSLGSGRVNTEAFF. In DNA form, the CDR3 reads TGCGCCAGCAGCTTGGGGTCGGGCAGGGTGAACACTGAAGCTTTCTTT.

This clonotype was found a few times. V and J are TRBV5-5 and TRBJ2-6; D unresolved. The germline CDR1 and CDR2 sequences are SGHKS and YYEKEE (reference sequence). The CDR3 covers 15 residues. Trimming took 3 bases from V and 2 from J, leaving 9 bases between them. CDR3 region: CASSSAGTGANVLTF. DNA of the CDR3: TGTGCCAGCAGCTCGGCCGGAACTGGGGCCAACGTCCTGACTTTC.

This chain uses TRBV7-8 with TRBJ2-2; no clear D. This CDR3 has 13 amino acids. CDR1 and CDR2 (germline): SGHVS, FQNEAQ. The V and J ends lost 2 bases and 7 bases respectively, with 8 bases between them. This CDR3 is CASSLRHRGELFF. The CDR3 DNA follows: TGTGCCAGCAGCTTACGACACCGCGGGGAGCTGTTTTTT.

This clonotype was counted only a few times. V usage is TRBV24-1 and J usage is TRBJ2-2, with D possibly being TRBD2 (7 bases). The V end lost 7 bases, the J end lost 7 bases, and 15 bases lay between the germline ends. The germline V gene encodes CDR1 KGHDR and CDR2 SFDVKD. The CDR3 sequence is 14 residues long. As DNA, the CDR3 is TGTGCCACCAGCGCGGGGGCGGTCCTCGGGGAGCTGTTTTTT. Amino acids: CATSAGAVLGELFF.

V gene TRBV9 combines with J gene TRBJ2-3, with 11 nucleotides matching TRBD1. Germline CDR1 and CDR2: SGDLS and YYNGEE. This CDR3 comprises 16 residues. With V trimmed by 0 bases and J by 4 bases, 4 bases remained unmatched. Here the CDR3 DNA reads TGTGCCAGCAGCGTAGGAGGACAGGGGGCCGCAGATACGCAGTATTTT. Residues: CASSVGGQGAADTQYF.

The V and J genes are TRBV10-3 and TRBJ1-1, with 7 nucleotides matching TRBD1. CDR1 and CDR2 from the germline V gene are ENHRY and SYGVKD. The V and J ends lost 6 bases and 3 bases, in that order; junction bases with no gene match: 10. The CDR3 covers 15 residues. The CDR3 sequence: CAIRGPQGMDTEAFF. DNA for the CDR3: TGTGCCATCAGGGGTCCACAGGGGATGGACACTGAAGCTTTCTTT.

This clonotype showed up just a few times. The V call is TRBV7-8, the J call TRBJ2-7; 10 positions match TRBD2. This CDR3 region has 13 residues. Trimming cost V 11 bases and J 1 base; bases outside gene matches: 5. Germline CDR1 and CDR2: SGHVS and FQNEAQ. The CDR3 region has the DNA TGTGCCGGAGCTAGCGGGAGATCCTACGAGCAGTACTTC. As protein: CAGASGRSYEQYF.